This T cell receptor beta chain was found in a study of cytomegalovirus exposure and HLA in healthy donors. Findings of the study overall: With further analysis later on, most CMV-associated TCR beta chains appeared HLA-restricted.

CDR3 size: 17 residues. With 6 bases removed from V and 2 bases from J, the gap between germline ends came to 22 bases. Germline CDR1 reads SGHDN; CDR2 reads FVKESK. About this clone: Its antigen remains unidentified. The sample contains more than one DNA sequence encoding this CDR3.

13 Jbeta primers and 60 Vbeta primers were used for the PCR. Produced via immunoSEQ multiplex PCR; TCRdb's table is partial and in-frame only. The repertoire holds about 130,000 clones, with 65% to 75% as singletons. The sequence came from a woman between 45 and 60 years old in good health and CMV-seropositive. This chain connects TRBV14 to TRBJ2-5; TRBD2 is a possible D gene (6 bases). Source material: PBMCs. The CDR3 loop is CASSSTPGGRIQETQYF. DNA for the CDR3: TGTGCCAGCAGTTCAACTCCCGGGGGACGGATACAAGAGACCCAGTACTTC.